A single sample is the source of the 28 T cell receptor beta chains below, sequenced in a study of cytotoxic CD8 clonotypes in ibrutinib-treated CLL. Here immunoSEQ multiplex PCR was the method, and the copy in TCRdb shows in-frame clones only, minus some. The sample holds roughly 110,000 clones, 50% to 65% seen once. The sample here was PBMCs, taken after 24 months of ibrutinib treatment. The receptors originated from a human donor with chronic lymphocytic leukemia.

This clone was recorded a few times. The CDR3, as DNA: TGTGCCAGCAGCGGTAGCGGGGGGGCAAAGGAGCAGTTCTTC. Translated: CASSGSGGAKEQFF. The rearrangement links TRBV28 to TRBJ2-1; TRBD2 aligns across 11 bases. The CDR3 totals 14 residues. V was clipped by 6 bases and J by 10 bases; unmatched bases: 8. Germline V gives CDR1 MDHEN, CDR2 SYDVKM.

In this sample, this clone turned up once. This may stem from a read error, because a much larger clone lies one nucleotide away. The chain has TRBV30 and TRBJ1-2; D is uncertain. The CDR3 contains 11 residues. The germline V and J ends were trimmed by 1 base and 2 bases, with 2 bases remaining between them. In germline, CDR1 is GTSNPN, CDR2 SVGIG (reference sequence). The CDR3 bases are TGTGCCTGGAGTGGAAACTATGGCTACACCTTC. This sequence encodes CAWSGNYGYTF.

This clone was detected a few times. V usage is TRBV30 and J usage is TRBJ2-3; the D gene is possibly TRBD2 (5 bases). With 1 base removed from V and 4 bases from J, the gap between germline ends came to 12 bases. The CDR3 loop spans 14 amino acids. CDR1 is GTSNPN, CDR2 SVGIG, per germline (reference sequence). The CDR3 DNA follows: TGTGCCTGGAGTGGCGGTGTGGAGGCAGATACGCAGTATTTT. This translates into CAWSGGVEADTQYF. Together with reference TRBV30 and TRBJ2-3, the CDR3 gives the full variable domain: SQTIHQWPATLVQPVGSPLSLECTVEGTSNPNLYWYRQAAGRGLQLLFYSVGIGQISSEVPQNLSASRPQDRQFILSSKKLLLSDSGFYLCAWSGGVEADTQYFGPGTRLTVL.

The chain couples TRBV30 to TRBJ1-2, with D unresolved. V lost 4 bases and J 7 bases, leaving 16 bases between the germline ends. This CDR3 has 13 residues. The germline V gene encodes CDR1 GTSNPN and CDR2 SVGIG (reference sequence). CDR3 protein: CAWTPRGGSGYTF. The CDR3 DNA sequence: TGTGCCTGGACACCCCGGGGAGGGTCTGGCTACACCTTC. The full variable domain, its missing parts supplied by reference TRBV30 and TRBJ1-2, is SQTIHQWPATLVQPVGSPLSLECTVEGTSNPNLYWYRQAAGRGLQLLFYSVGIGQISSEVPQNLSASRPQDRQFILSSKKLLLSDSGFYLCAWTPRGGSGYTFGSGTRLTVV.

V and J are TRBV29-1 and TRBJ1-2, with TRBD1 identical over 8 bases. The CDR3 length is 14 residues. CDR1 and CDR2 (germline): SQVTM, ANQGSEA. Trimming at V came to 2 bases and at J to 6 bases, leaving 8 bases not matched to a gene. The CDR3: CSVEPDRVYDGYTF. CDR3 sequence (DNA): TGCAGCGTTGAACCGGACAGGGTGTATGATGGCTACACCTTC.

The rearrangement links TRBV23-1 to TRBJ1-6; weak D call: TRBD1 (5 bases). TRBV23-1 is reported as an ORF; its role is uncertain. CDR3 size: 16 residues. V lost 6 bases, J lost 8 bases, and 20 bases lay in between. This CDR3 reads CASRLPRQRWDSPLHF. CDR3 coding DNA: TGCGCCAGCAGGCTACCTCGACAGCGCTGGGATTCACCCCTCCACTTT.

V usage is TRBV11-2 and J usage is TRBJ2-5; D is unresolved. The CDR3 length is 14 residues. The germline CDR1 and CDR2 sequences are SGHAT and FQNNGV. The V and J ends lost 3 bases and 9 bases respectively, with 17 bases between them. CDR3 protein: CASSFSQAILAQYF. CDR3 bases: TGTGCCAGCAGCTTTTCCCAGGCGATCTTGGCCCAGTACTTC.

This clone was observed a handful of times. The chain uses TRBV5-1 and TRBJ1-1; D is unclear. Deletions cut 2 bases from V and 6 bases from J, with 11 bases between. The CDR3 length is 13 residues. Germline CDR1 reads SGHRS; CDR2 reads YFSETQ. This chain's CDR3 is CASSFEASAEAFF. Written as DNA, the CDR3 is TGCGCCAGCAGCTTTGAAGCTTCGGCTGAAGCTTTCTTT. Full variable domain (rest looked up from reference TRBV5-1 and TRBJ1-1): KAGVTQTPRYLIKTRGQQVTLSCSPISGHRSVSWYQQTPGQGLQFLFEYFSETQRNKGNFPGRFSGRQFSNSRSEMNVSTLELGDSALYLCASSFEASAEAFFGQGTRLTVV.

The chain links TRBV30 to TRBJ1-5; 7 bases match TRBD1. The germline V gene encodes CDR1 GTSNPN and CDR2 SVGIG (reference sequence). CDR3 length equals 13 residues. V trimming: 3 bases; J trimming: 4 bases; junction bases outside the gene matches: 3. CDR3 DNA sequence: TGTGCCTGGAGCTCGACAGGGAATCAGCCCCAGCATTTT. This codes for CAWSSTGNQPQHF.

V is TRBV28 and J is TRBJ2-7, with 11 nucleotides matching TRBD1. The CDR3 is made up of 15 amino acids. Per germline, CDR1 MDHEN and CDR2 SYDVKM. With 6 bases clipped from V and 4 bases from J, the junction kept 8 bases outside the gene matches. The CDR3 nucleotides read TGTGCCAGCAGGGGGACAGGGGGACCTACATACGAGCAGTACTTC. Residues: CASRGTGGPTYEQYF.

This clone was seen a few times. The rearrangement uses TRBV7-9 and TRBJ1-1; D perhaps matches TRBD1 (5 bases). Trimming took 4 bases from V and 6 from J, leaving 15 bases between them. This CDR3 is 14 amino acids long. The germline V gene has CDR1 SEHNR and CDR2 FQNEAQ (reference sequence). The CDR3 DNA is TGTGCCAGCAGCTCCGAATTTCTGGGGGCTGAAGCTTTCTTT. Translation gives CASSSEFLGAEAFF.

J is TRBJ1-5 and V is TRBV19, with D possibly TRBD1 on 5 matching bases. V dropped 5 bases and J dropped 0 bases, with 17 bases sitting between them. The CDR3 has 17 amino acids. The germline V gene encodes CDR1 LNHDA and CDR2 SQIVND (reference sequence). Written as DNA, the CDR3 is TGTGCCAGTAGTCCGAAGGAGGGGACCTATAGCAATCAGCCCCAGCATTTT. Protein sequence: CASSPKEGTYSNQPQHF. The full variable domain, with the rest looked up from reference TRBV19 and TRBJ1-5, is DGGITQSPKYLFRKEGQNVTLSCEQNLNHDAMYWYRQDPGQGLRLIYYSQIVNDFQKGDIAEGYSVSREKKESFPLTVTSAQKNPTAFYLCASSPKEGTYSNQPQHFGDGTRLSIL.

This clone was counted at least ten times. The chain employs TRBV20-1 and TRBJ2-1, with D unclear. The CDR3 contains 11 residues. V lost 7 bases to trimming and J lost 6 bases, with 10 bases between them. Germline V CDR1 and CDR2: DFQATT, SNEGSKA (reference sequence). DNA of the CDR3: TGCAGTGTGCGAATTTCCAATGAGCAGTTCTTC. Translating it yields CSVRISNEQFF.

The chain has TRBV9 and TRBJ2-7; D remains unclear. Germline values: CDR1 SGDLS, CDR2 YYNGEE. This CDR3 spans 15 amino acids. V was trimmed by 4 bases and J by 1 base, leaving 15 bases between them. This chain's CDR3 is CASSPGPGPSYEQYF. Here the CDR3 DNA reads TGTGCCAGCAGCCCAGGACCCGGGCCGTCCTACGAGCAGTACTTC.

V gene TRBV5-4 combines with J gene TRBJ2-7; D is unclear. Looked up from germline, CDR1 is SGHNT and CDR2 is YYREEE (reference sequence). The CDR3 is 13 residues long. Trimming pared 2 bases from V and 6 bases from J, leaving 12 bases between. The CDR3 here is CASSFRTDLEQYF. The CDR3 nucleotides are TGTGCCAGCAGCTTTAGAACAGACCTCGAGCAGTACTTC.

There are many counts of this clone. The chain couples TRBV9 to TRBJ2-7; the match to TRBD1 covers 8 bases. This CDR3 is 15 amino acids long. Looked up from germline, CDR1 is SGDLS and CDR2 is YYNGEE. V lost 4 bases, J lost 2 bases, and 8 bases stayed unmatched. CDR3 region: CASSPDGTGTYEQYF. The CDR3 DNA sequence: TGTGCCAGCAGCCCAGATGGGACAGGAACCTACGAGCAGTACTTC.

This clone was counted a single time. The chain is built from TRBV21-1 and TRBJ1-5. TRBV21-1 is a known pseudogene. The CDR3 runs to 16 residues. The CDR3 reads CASSGVFRRKKQPQHF. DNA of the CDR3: TGTGCCAGCAGCGGAGTTTTTCGTCGTAAGAAACAGCCCCAGCATTTT.

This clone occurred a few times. This CDR3 is CASSPPGSGQETQYF. Here the CDR3 DNA reads TGCGCCAGCAGCCCCCCTGGTAGCGGGCAAGAGACCCAGTACTTC. The gene calls are TRBV5-1 and TRBJ2-5; 7 nucleotides align to TRBD2. The CDR3 consists of 15 residues. CDR1 and CDR2 from the germline V gene are SGHRS and YFSETQ. The ends lost 4 bases at V and 2 bases at J; junction bases unmatched: 8.

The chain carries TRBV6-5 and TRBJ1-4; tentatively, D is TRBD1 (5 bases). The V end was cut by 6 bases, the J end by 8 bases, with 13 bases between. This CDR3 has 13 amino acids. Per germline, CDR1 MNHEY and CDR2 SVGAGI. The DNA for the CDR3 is TGTGCCAGCAGCCCAGGGAATAGCGAAAAACTGTTTTTT. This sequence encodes CASSPGNSEKLFF.

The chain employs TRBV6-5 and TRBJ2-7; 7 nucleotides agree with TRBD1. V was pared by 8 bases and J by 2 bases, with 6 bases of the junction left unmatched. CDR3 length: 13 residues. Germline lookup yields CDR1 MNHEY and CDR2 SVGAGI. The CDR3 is CASGTATTYEQYF. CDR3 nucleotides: TGTGCCAGCGGGACAGCGACTACCTACGAGCAGTACTTC.

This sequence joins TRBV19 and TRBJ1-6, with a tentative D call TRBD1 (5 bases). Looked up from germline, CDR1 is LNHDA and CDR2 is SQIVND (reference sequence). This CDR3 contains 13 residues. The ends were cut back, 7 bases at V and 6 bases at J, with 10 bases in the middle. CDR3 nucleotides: TGTGCCAGTACGGGACGGCCTAATTCACCCCTCCACTTT. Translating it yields CASTGRPNSPLHF.

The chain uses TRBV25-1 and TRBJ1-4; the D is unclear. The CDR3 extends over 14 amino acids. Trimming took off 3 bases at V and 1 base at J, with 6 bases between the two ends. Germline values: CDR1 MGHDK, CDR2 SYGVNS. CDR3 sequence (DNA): TGTGCCAGCAGTGAGGTGGTAACTAATGAAAAACTGTTTTTT. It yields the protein CASSEVVTNEKLFF.

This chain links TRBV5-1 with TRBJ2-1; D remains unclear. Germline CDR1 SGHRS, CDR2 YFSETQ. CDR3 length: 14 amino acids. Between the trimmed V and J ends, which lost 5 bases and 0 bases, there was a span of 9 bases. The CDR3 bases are TGCGCCAGCAGTCTATCAGCCTCCTACAATGAGCAGTTCTTC. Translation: CASSLSASYNEQFF.

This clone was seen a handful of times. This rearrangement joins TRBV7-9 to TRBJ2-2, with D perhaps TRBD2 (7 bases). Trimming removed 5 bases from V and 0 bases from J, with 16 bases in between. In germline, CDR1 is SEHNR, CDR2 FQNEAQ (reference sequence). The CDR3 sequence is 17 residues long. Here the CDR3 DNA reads TGTGCCAGCAGCCGTAGGGGCGGGGGCTCGAACACCGGGGAGCTGTTTTTT. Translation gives CASSRRGGGSNTGELFF.

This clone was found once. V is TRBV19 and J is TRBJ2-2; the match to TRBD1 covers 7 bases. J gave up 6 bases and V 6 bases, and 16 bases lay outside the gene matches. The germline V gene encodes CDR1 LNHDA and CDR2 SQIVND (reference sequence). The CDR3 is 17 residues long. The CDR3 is CASSPYRARGFAGELFF. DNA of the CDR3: TGTGCCAGTAGCCCCTATAGGGCCAGGGGGTTTGCCGGGGAGCTGTTTTTT. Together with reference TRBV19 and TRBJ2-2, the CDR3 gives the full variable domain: DGGITQSPKYLFRKEGQNVTLSCEQNLNHDAMYWYRQDPGQGLRLIYYSQIVNDFQKGDIAEGYSVSREKKESFPLTVTSAQKNPTAFYLCASSPYRARGFAGELFFGEGSRLTVL.

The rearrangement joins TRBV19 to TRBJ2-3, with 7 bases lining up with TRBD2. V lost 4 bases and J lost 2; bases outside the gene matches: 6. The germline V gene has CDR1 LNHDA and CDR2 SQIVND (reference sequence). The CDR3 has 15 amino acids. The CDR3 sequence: CASSRGLAVTDTQYF. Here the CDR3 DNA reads TGTGCCAGTAGTAGAGGCCTAGCGGTCACAGATACGCAGTATTTT.

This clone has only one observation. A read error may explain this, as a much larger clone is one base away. CDR3 sequence: CASSAPRQNTEAFF. In nucleotides, the CDR3 is TGTGCCAGCAGTGCTCCGAGACAGAACACTGAAGCTTTCTTT. The V call is TRBV6-6, the J call TRBJ1-1, with D unclear. Deletions cut 5 bases from V and 1 base from J, with 11 bases between. The germline gives CDR1 MNHNY, CDR2 SVGAGI (reference sequence). The CDR3 has 14 amino acids.

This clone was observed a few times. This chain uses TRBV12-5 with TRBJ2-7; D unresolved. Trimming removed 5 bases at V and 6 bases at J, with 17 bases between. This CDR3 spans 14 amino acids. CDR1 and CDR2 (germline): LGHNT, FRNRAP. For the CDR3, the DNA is TGTGCTAGTGGTCCTCACAGTCTTCCCGCCGAGCAGTACTTC. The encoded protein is CASGPHSLPAEQYF.